This entry is about one TCR beta chain. Antigen unknown. This entry comes from a study of CD8 T cells in ankylosing spondylitis. General observations from the study: Disease-linked clones were found to be CD8+ and relatively rare in peripheral blood. A motif of seven or eight highly homologous TCR beta variants was seen as apparently characteristic of ankylosing spondylitis blood.

Quantitative barcoded 5'-RACE was used to prepare TCR beta libraries. TCRdb re-derived calls from the 5' RACE reads in MiXCR, one entry per CDR3 protein. This table holds fewer than 400,000 distinct CDR3 sequences, about 22% found once. This clonotype was sampled from a male donor with ankylosing spondylitis. Sequenced: blood, either unsorted or a sorted T cell fraction (not recorded which).

The CDR3 here is CASSLRRTPTTDTQYF. DNA for the CDR3: TGTGCCAGCAGTTTGAGAAGGACACCGACAACGGATACGCAGTATTTT. This chain connects TRBV12-3 or TRBV12-4 to TRBJ2-3, with D possibly matching TRBD1 (5 bases). This CDR3 is 16 amino acids long. V shed 3 bases and J shed 6 bases, with 19 bases lying between them.